Shown below are 20 T cell receptor beta chains from a single sample sequenced in a study of control samples from healthy donors and cancer patients. Repertoires were generated with immunoSEQ multiplex PCR, while TCRdb's copy carries only in-frame clones and drops some. The sample consists of 95,000 to 110,000 clones, around 89% of them appearing once. The sequenced sample consisted of PBMCs. The source is a man between 60 and 75 years old with lung cancer.

The chain couples TRBV6-5 to TRBJ2-7; tentative D call: TRBD2 (6 bases). Germline V lookup: CDR1 MNHEY, CDR2 SVGAGI. This CDR3 is built from 13 residues. Trimming cost V 10 bases and J 2 bases, with 15 bases left between them. The DNA of the CDR3 is TGTGCCACCCGCCGACTAGGGCCCTACGAGCAGTACTTC. Its translation: CATRRLGPYEQYF.

The chain joins TRBV7-2 to TRBJ1-1; TRBD1 matches at 9 bases. This CDR3 spans 14 amino acids. Per germline, CDR1 SGHTA and CDR2 FQGNSA. Unmatched junction bases numbered 5, after V lost 5 bases and J lost 4 bases. The CDR3 DNA sequence: TGTGCCAGCAGCACGGACAGGGGAGGCACTGAAGCTTTCTTT. It specifies CASSTDRGGTEAFF.

V and J are TRBV5-6 and TRBJ1-1; 10 nucleotides align to TRBD1. The germline V gene encodes CDR1 SGHDT and CDR2 YYEEEE. This CDR3 region has 13 residues. Germline trimming cut 4 bases from V and 4 bases from J; bases unmatched to any gene: 1. Here the CDR3 reads CASSRDRGTEAFF. The DNA of the CDR3 is TGTGCCAGCAGCAGGGACAGGGGCACTGAAGCTTTCTTT.

Details on this clone: One junction end does not reproduce the germline sequence, and a read error may be involved. The gene calls are TRBV5-1 and TRBJ1-5, with a tentative D call TRBD1 (5 bases). This CDR3 has 13 residues. Germline V gives CDR1 SGHRS, CDR2 YFSETQ. The CDR3 DNA sequence: TGCGCCGGCAGAATACAGGAAAATCAGCCCCAGCATTTT. Its translation: CAGRIQENQPQHF.

This clone was recorded only once. The J gene is TRBJ1-1, the V gene TRBV7-8, with D maybe TRBD1 (5 bases). In germline, CDR1 is SGHVS, CDR2 FQNEAQ. The V and J ends lost 5 bases and 1 base respectively, with 14 bases between them. There are 15 residues in the CDR3. The CDR3 sequence: CASSLTRGQNTEAFF. The CDR3 coding sequence is TGTGCCAGCAGCCTTACACGAGGACAGAACACTGAAGCTTTCTTT.

The chain links TRBV3-1 (or the pseudogene TRBV3-2) to TRBJ1-4, with TRBD1 matching over 10 bases. CDR1 and CDR2 from the germline V gene are LGHDT and YNNKEL (reference sequence). This CDR3 is built from 14 residues. The V gene end was trimmed by 4 bases and the J gene end by 7 bases; junction bases not matched to a gene: 3. The CDR3 nucleotides are TGTGCCAGCAGCCTAGGACAGGGGGTTGAAAAACTGTTTTTT. It translates to CASSLGQGVEKLFF.

CDR3 nucleotides: TGTGCCAGCAGCCAAGATCTTAACCGATCGAATTCACCCCTCCACTTT. As protein: CASSQDLNRSNSPLHF. The J gene is TRBJ1-6, the V gene TRBV14; D call uncertain. Germline loops: CDR1 SGHDN, CDR2 FVKESK. V was cut by 0 bases and J by 7 bases, with 13 bases left in between. The CDR3 sequence is 16 residues long.

The chain carries TRBV7-7 and TRBJ2-3; D tentatively reads TRBD1 or TRBD2 (5 bases each). V dropped 4 bases and J dropped 8 bases, with 16 bases sitting between them. The CDR3 has 14 residues. Germline-derived CDR1 and CDR2 are SSHAT and FNYEAQ (reference sequence). CDR3 sequence reads: CASSSGAPGSTQYF. The CDR3 nucleotides are TGTGCCAGCAGCTCTGGGGCTCCGGGGAGTACGCAGTATTTT. The entire variable domain, with the rest obtained from reference TRBV7-7 and TRBJ2-3, is as follows: GAGVSQSPRYKVTKRGQDVTLRCDPISSHATLYWYQQALGQGPEFLTYFNYEAQPDKSGLPSDRFSAERPEGSISTLTIQRTEQRDSAMYRCASSSGAPGSTQYFGPGTRLTVL.

This clone was observed once. The V call is TRBV5-5, the J call TRBJ1-3; D gene uncertain. Deletions cut 4 bases from V and 2 bases from J, with 7 bases between. The length of the CDR3 is 13 residues. The germline V gene has CDR1 SGHKS and CDR2 YYEKEE (reference sequence). The CDR3 nucleotides read TGTGCCAGCAGCCCACGTCCTGGAAACACCATATATTTT. Protein: CASSPRPGNTIYF. Based on the CDR3 plus reference TRBV5-5 and TRBJ1-3, the full variable domain is DAGVTQSPTHLIKTRGQQVTLRCSPISGHKSVSWYQQVLGQGPQFIFQYYEKEERGRGNFPDRFSARQFPNYSSELNVNALLLGDSALYLCASSPRPGNTIYFGEGSWLTVV.

The chain uses TRBV5-8 and TRBJ2-7; possibly TRBD2 for D (5 bases). Germline V lookup: CDR1 SGHTS, CDR2 YDEGEE. The CDR3 runs 14 residues. Trimming took 1 base from V and 0 from J, leaving 8 bases between them. CDR3 in DNA: TGTGCCAGCAGCTTGTCTGCGGGCTCCTACGAGCAGTACTTC. Residues: CASSLSAGSYEQYF.

The DNA for the CDR3 is TGTGCCAGCAGTGACGGTAGTCCGGGGAACTATGGCTACACCTTC. Translation: CASSDGSPGNYGYTF. The rearrangement links TRBV6-4 to TRBJ1-2; D is uncertain. Germline V gene sequence: CDR1 MRHNA, CDR2 SNTAGT. This CDR3 region has 15 residues. The V and J ends lost 2 bases and 2 bases respectively, with 12 bases between them.

This chain links TRBV27 with TRBJ1-5; TRBD1 matches at 10 bases. Trimming took 6 bases from V and 2 from J; bases not matched to a gene: 4. The CDR3 is made up of 15 amino acids. CDR1 is MNHEY, CDR2 SMNVEV, per germline (reference sequence). Here the CDR3 reads CASRPGTGGNQPQHF. CDR3 nucleotide sequence: TGTGCCAGCAGACCCGGGACAGGGGGCAATCAGCCCCAGCATTTT.

This chain links TRBV30 with TRBJ1-1, with TRBD1 as a possible D gene (6 bases). V dropped 1 base and J dropped 11 bases, with 14 bases sitting between them. Germline V gene sequence: CDR1 GTSNPN, CDR2 SVGIG (reference sequence). CDR3 size: 12 residues. CDR3 in amino acids: CAWSATGRFAFF. The DNA for the CDR3 is TGTGCCTGGAGTGCAACAGGGAGGTTTGCTTTCTTT.

The CDR3 is CAWSTGTLGETQYF. The CDR3 DNA follows: TGTGCCTGGAGTACAGGGACCCTCGGGGAGACCCAGTACTTC. The V call is TRBV30, the J call TRBJ2-5; the D gene is possibly TRBD1 (6 bases). CDR1 is GTSNPN and CDR2 is SVGIG in the germline V gene (reference sequence). Trimming took off 2 bases at V and 5 bases at J, with 15 bases between the two ends. CDR3 length: 14 amino acids.

The rearrangement uses TRBV6-5 and TRBJ1-2, with 10 bases matching TRBD1. Trimming at V came to 7 bases and at J to 4 bases, leaving 6 bases not matched to a gene. CDR3 length: 14 amino acids. From germline, CDR1 is MNHEY and CDR2 SVGAGI. DNA of the CDR3: TGTGCCAGCAAAGACAGGGGGCGCGGCTATGGCTACACCTTC. Translation gives CASKDRGRGYGYTF.

Comment on this clone: The sample carries other DNA sequences with the same CDR3. The chain combines TRBV12-5 with TRBJ2-1, with 12 positions matching TRBD1. The CDR3 runs 16 residues. J gave up 7 bases and V 5 bases, and 9 bases lay outside the gene matches. Germline values: CDR1 LGHNT, CDR2 FRNRAP. Here the CDR3 reads CASGPGGQGAWNEQFF. The DNA of the CDR3 is TGTGCTAGTGGTCCGGGGGGACAGGGGGCTTGGAATGAGCAGTTCTTC.

V is TRBV7-9 and J is TRBJ2-4, with a possible D match to TRBD1 (6 bases). V lost 1 base, J lost 2 bases, and 12 bases lay in between. In germline, CDR1 is SEHNR, CDR2 FQNEAQ (reference sequence). CDR3 length: 16 amino acids. The CDR3, as DNA: TGTGCCAGCAGCTTAGGGAGGACAGCGTCCAAAAACATTCAGTACTTC. Translating it yields CASSLGRTASKNIQYF.

The V gene is TRBV6-5, the J gene TRBJ1-6; 9 nucleotides match TRBD1. The CDR3 runs to 14 residues. With 8 bases clipped from V and 8 bases from J, the junction kept 7 bases outside the gene matches. The germline V gene has CDR1 MNHEY and CDR2 SVGAGI. In nucleotides, the CDR3 is TGTGCCAGCGGAATTCGGACAGGGGATTCACCCCTCCACTTT. It codes for CASGIRTGDSPLHF.

The V and J genes are TRBV30 and TRBJ1-1; D not resolved. Germline CDR1 reads GTSNPN; CDR2 reads SVGIG (reference sequence). This CDR3 has 13 residues. V was shortened by 2 bases and J by 2 bases, with 9 bases between the two germline ends. As DNA, the CDR3 is TGTGCCTGGAGTAAAGGGCTTAACACTGAAGCTTTCTTT. It is translated as CAWSKGLNTEAFF.

The chain has TRBV18 and TRBJ1-6, with unresolved D. V was shortened by 3 bases and J by 3 bases, with 9 bases between the two germline ends. The CDR3 consists of 15 residues. Per germline, CDR1 KGHSH and CDR2 LQKENI. The CDR3 DNA reads TGTGCCAGCTCACCTTCGGATCTCTATAATTCACCCCTCCACTTT. It is translated as CASSPSDLYNSPLHF.